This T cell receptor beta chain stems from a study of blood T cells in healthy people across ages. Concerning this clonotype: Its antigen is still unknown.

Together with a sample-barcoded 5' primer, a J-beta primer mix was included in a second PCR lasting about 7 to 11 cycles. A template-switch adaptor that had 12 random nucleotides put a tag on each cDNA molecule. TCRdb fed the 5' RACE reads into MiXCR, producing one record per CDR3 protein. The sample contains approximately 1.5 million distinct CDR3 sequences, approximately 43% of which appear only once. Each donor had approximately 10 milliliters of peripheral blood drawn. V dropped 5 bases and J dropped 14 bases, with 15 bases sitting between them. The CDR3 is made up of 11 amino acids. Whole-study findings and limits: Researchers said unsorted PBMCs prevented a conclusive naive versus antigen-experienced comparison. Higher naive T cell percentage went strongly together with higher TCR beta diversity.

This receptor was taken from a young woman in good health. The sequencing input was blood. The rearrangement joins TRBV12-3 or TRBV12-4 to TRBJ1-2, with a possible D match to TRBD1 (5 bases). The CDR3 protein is CASSRGRLWTF. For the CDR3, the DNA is TGTGCCAGCAGTCGGGGCCGTCTATGGACCTTC.